A single sample is the source of the 11 T cell receptor beta chains below, sequenced in a study of somatic mutations in cytotoxic T cells in rheumatoid arthritis. Data came from immunoSEQ multiplex PCR; TCRdb stores just in-frame clones and leaves some out. The sample comprises about 30,000 clones, approximately 78% of which are singletons, and about 8.6% rests with the top ten. Sequencing was done on a sample of CD8+ T cells sorted from blood. These receptors were obtained from an adult with rheumatoid arthritis.

V usage is TRBV19 and J usage is TRBJ1-1; D is ambiguous. The CDR3 totals 14 residues. With 5 bases removed from V and 1 base from J, the gap between germline ends came to 11 bases. Germline V lookup: CDR1 LNHDA, CDR2 SQIVND (reference sequence). Here the CDR3 DNA reads TGTGCCAGTAGTGATTCGGGAACGAACACTGAAGCTTTCTTT. It encodes CASSDSGTNTEAFF.

This sequence joins TRBV7-2 and TRBJ1-1; TRBD1 might be the D (5 bases). V lost 5 bases and J lost 3, with 13 bases in between. Germline V gene sequence: CDR1 SGHTA, CDR2 FQGNSA. The CDR3 sequence is 14 residues long. The DNA of the CDR3 is TGTGCCAGCAGCATTGACAGCTCTTACACTGAAGCTTTCTTT. Protein: CASSIDSSYTEAFF. Combining the CDR3 with reference TRBV7-2 and TRBJ1-1 gives the whole variable domain GAGVSQSPSNKVTEKGKDVELRCDPISGHTALYWYRQSLGQGLEFLIYFQGNSAPDKSGLPSDRFSAERTGGSVSTLTIQRTQQEDSAVYLCASSIDSSYTEAFFGQGTRLTVV.

V gene TRBV5-4 combines with J gene TRBJ2-2, with 11 nucleotides matching TRBD2. The CDR3 runs 15 residues. Losses at the gene ends were 9 bases for V and 1 base for J; bases not matched to a gene: 5. Germline values: CDR1 SGHNT, CDR2 YYREEE (reference sequence). CDR3 region: CATTTSGENTGELFF. The CDR3 nucleotides read TGTGCCACCACGACTAGCGGGGAGAACACCGGGGAGCTGTTTTTT.

This chain uses TRBV10-3 with TRBJ1-1; 8 nucleotides agree with TRBD1. Germline CDR1 ENHRY, CDR2 SYGVKD. There are 15 residues in the CDR3. The trim removed 2 bases at V and 6 bases at J, leaving 8 bases unmatched. CDR3 DNA: TGTGCCATCAGTGAGCCTTCTAAGACAGGGGCTGAAGCTTTCTTT. This sequence encodes CAISEPSKTGAEAFF.

The chain couples TRBV4-2 to TRBJ2-1; the match to TRBD2 covers 8 bases. Germline CDR1 LGHNA, CDR2 YNFKEQ. V lost 1 base, J lost 2 bases, and 13 bases stayed unmatched. This CDR3 is 19 amino acids long. The CDR3 loop is CASSQGPLGGGWPYNEQFF. CDR3 DNA: TGTGCCAGCAGCCAAGGCCCCCTCGGGGGGGGATGGCCCTACAATGAGCAGTTCTTC.

This rearrangement joins TRBV11-2 to TRBJ2-3; D may be TRBD1 (5 bases). Between the trimmed V and J ends, which lost 7 bases and 4 bases, there was a span of 21 bases. CDR3 size: 16 residues. The germline CDR1 and CDR2 sequences are SGHAT and FQNNGV. The CDR3 here is CASIPQGQTAPDTQYF. DNA for the CDR3: TGTGCCAGCATACCTCAGGGTCAGACGGCACCAGATACGCAGTATTTT.

This chain links TRBV9 with TRBJ1-1, with D unresolved. This CDR3 comprises 16 residues. Germline CDR1 reads SGDLS; CDR2 reads YYNGEE. The V end was cut by 0 bases, the J end by 1 base, with 13 bases between. In DNA, the CDR3 is TGTGCCAGCAGCGTAGATTCCCGAGCTCGGAACACTGAAGCTTTCTTT. Translating it yields CASSVDSRARNTEAFF.

V gene TRBV19 combines with J gene TRBJ2-1, with D hard to call. The CDR3 is 14 amino acids. Germline V CDR1 and CDR2: LNHDA, SQIVND (reference sequence). Between the trimmed V and J ends, which lost 1 base and 9 bases, there was a span of 13 bases. The CDR3 bases are TGTGCCAGTAGTATAGGTGCGGCAGCCGCTGAGCAGTTCTTC. The encoded protein is CASSIGAAAAEQFF. Full variable domain (outside the CDR3, taken from reference TRBV19 and TRBJ2-1): DGGITQSPKYLFRKEGQNVTLSCEQNLNHDAMYWYRQDPGQGLRLIYYSQIVNDFQKGDIAEGYSVSREKKESFPLTVTSAQKNPTAFYLCASSIGAAAAEQFFGPGTRLTVL.

The J gene is TRBJ1-4, the V gene TRBV11-2, with 7 nucleotides matching TRBD1. The V segment lost 1 base and the J segment 3 bases; nucleotides outside the gene matches: 2. CDR1 SGHAT and CDR2 FQNNGV come from the germline V gene. This CDR3 is 15 amino acids long. The CDR3 sequence is CASSLVGGPNEKLFF. Here the CDR3 DNA reads TGTGCCAGCAGCTTAGTAGGGGGCCCTAATGAAAAACTGTTTTTT.

This rearrangement joins TRBV4-3 to TRBJ2-6, with D uncertain. The V and J ends lost 3 bases and 2 bases respectively, with 11 bases between them. Looked up from germline, CDR1 is LGHNA and CDR2 is YSLEER. This CDR3 contains 16 residues. Here the CDR3 DNA reads TGCGCCAGCAGCCAGGATCCTGAAGCTGGGGCCAACGTCCTGACTTTC. Translating it yields CASSQDPEAGANVLTF.

The chain recombines TRBV27 with TRBJ1-3, with D possibly TRBD1 on 5 matching bases. Trimming stripped 5 bases from V and 2 bases from J, with 16 bases between. CDR3 size: 16 residues. In germline, CDR1 is MNHEY, CDR2 SMNVEV (reference sequence). The DNA of the CDR3 is TGTGCCAGCAGTCCGGAGGGGCAGGTCACTGGAAACACCATATATTTT. Its protein product is CASSPEGQVTGNTIYF.